This T cell receptor (beta chain) is from a study of T cell repertoires in aging, cancer and after chemotherapy. TRB rearrangements spanning V, D and J were amplified using mixed TRB-A/B primers. TCRdb re-called the multiplex PCR reads with MiXCR, one entry per CDR3 protein. The repertoire holds around 1,000 distinct CDR3 sequences, with over 25% as singletons. This clonotype ranks as medium-sized. Its antigen is not known. Study observations and caveats: Loss of evenness, beyond lost richness, contributed to age-related TCR diversity decline in cancer patients.

Germline V gives CDR1 DFQATT, CDR2 SNEGSKA (reference sequence). Losses at the gene ends were 0 bases for V and 1 base for J; bases not matched to a gene: 6. The CDR3 loop spans 15 amino acids. The template was genomic DNA from peripheral blood, not RNA. The J gene is TRBJ2-7, the V gene TRBV20-1, with TRBD2 identical over 7 bases. The clonotype originates from a human donor with a solid tumor. Sample: blood. The CDR3 nucleotides read TGCAGTGCTAGAGATCTGGGAGGGGAGTCCTACGAGCAGTACTTC. It yields the protein CSARDLGGESYEQYF.